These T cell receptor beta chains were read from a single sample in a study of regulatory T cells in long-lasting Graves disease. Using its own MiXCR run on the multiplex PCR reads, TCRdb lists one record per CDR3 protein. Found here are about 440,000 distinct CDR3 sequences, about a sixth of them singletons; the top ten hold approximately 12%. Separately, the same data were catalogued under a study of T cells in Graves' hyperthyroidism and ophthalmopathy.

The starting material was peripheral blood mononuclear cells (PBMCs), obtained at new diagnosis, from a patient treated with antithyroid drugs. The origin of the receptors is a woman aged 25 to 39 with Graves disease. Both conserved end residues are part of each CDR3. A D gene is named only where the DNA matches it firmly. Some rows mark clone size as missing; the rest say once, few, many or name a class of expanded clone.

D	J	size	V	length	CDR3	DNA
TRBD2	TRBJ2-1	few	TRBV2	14	CASLLAGGYNEQFF	TGTGCCAGCCTACTAGCGGGAGGGTACAATGAGCAGTTCTTC
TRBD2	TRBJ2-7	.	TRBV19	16	CASSKGKRDVSYEQYF	TGTGCCAGTAGTAAAGGGAAGCGGGACGTCTCCTACGAGCAGTACTTC
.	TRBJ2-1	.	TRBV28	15	CAIRNTFRPYNEQFF	TGTGCCATCAGAAACACCTTTCGGCCCTACAATGAGCAGTTCTTC
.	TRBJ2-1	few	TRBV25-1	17	CASSERLTVRPYNEQFF	TGTGCCAGCAGTGAACGGCTAACCGTGAGGCCCTACAATGAGCAGTTCTTC
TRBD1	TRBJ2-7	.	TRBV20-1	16	CSAPRTGGYTAYEQYF	TGCAGTGCTCCCCGGACAGGGGGCTACACTGCCTACGAGCAGTACTTC
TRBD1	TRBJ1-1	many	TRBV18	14	CASSHSGTGKKAFF	TGTGCCAGCTCCCACTCCGGGACAGGGAAGAAAGCTTTCTTT
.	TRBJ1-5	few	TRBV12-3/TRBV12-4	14	CASSFRGKDQPQHF	TGTGCCAGCAGTTTCCGGGGGAAAGATCAGCCCCAGCATTTT
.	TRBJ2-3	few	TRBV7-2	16	CASSLGRDFGTDTQYF	TGTGCCAGCAGCTTGGGAAGGGATTTTGGCACAGATACGCAGTATTTT
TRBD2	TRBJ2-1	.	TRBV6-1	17	CASSDLWTSGRQDEQFF	TGTGCCAGCAGTGATCTCTGGACTAGCGGGAGACAGGATGAGCAGTTCTTC
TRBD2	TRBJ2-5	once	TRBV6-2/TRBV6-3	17	CASSSLGLAGDGETQYF	TGTGCCAGCAGTTCCCTGGGACTAGCGGGAGACGGAGAGACCCAGTACTTC
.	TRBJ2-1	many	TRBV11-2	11	CASRAHNEQFF	TGTGCCAGTCGAGCCCACAATGAGCAGTTCTTC
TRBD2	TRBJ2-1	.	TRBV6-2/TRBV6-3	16	CASSDRLAGLANEQFF	TGTGCCAGCAGTGATCGTCTAGCGGGATTGGCCAATGAGCAGTTCTTC
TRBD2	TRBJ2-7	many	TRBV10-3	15	CAISEPSSGLYEQYF	TGTGCCATCAGTGAGCCGAGTAGCGGGTTGTACGAGCAGTACTTC
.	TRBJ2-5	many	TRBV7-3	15	CASSQGLGLQETQYF	TGTGCCAGCAGCCAAGGGTTGGGCCTTCAAGAGACCCAGTACTTC
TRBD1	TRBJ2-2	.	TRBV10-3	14	CAISEWTGSGELFF	TGTGCCATCAGTGAGTGGACAGGGTCCGGGGAGCTGTTTTTT
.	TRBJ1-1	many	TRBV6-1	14	CASCESPVGTEAFF	TGTGCCAGCTGCGAATCGCCGGTCGGGACTGAAGCTTTCTTT
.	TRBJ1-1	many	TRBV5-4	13	CASSLAGATEAFF	TGTGCCAGCAGCTTGGCGGGGGCCACTGAAGCTTTCTTT
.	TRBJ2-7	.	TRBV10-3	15	CAISASLAGDYEQYF	TGTGCCATCAGTGCGTCATTGGCAGGGGACTACGAGCAGTACTTC
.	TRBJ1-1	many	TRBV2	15	CASSVYDWRGRQAFF	TGTGCCAGCAGTGTTTATGACTGGCGGGGGCGACAAGCTTTCTTT
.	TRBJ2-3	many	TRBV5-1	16	CASRPTVAVRGDTQYF	TGCGCCAGCAGACCCACCGTAGCGGTCCGGGGAGATACGCAGTATTTT
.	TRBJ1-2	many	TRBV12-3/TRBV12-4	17	CASTSRKWGGDNYGYTF	TGTGCCAGCACATCCCGGAAATGGGGGGGAGATAACTATGGCTACACCTTC
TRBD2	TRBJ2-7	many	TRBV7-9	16	CASSLRLAGDDYEQYF	TGTGCCAGCAGCTTACGATTAGCGGGTGACGACTACGAGCAGTACTTC
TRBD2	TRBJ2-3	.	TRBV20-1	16	CSATLPGTSGTDTQYF	TGCAGTGCTACATTACCCGGGACTAGCGGCACAGATACGCAGTATTTT
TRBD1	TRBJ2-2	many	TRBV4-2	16	CASSPGGQGDVGELFF	TGTGCCAGCAGCCCAGGGGGACAGGGGGATGTCGGGGAGCTGTTTTTT
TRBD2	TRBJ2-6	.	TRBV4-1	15	CASSFGIGGRAEPTF	TGCGCCAGCAGCTTCGGTATAGGCGGGAGGGCCGAGCCGACTTTC
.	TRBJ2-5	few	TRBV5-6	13	CAGSSRTLETQYF	TGTGCCGGCAGCTCCCGGACTCTGGAGACCCAGTACTTC
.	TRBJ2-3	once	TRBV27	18	CASSSRDPGGGDADGQYF	TGTGCCAGCAGTTCCCGGGACCCCGGCGGCGGAGACGCCGATGGGCAGTATTTT
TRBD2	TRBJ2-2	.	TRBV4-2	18	CASSQEGLAGAPTGELFF	TGTGCCAGCAGCCAAGAGGGGCTAGCGGGTGCGCCAACCGGGGAGCTGTTTTTT
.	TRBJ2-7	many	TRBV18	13	CASSPRGQDEQYF	TGTGCCAGCTCACCACGTGGGCAGGACGAGCAGTACTTC
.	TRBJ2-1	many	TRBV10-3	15	CAISERRGEGNEQFF	TGTGCCATCAGTGAGAGGAGGGGGGAGGGGAATGAGCAGTTCTTC
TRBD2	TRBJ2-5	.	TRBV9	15	CASSVRTSGKETQYF	TGTGCCAGCAGCGTTAGGACTAGCGGCAAAGAGACCCAGTACTTC
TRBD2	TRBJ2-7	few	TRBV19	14	CASTPGGVRDEQYF	TGTGCCAGTACCCCGGGAGGGGTTAGAGACGAGCAGTACTTC
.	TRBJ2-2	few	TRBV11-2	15	CASSLRVPGTGELFF	TGTGCCAGCAGCTTAAGGGTTCCGGGCACCGGGGAGCTGTTTTTT
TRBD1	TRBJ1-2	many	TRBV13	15	CASSWRQGVSYGYTF	TGTGCCAGCAGCTGGCGACAGGGCGTAAGCTATGGCTACACCTTC
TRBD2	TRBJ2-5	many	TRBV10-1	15	CASSDGLAGIETQYF	TGCGCCAGCAGCGATGGACTAGCGGGAATTGAGACCCAGTACTTC
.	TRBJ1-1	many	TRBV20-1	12	CSTLAENTEAFF	TGCAGTACCCTGGCCGAGAACACTGAAGCTTTCTTT
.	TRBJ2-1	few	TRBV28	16	CASSLPRDLIYNEQFF	TGTGCCAGCAGCCTACCCCGGGACCTAATTTACAATGAGCAGTTCTTC
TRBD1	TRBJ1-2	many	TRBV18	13	CASSRGQDYGYTF	TGTGCCAGCTCACGTGGACAGGACTATGGCTACACCTTC
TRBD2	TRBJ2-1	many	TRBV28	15	CASSLLREHLIEQFF	TGTGCCAGCAGTTTATTGCGGGAGCATCTCATTGAGCAGTTCTTC
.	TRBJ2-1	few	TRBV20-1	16	CSARDLGTADDNEQFF	TGCAGTGCTAGAGATTTGGGGACGGCGGATGACAATGAGCAGTTCTTC
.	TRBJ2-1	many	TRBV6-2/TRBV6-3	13	CASSQGGSARQFF	TGTGCCAGCAGTCAGGGGGGTTCCGCGAGACAGTTCTTC
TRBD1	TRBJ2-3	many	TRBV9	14	CASSKGQGADTQYF	TGTGCCAGCAGCAAGGGACAGGGTGCAGATACGCAGTATTTT
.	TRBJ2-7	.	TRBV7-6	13	CASSLGQGNEQYF	TGTGCCAGCAGCTTAGGGCAGGGGAACGAGCAGTACTTC
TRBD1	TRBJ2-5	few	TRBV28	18	CASSLQGARGYHQETQYF	TGTGCCAGCAGCTTACAGGGGGCTCGTGGATATCACCAAGAGACCCAGTACTTC
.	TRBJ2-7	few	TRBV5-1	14	CASSSAQGSYEQYF	TGCGCCAGCAGCTCGGCCCAAGGGTCCTACGAGCAGTACTTC
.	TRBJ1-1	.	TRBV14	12	CASSQSYTEAFF	TGTGCCAGCAGCCAATCGTACACTGAAGCTTTCTTT